This TCR beta chain comes out of a study of T cells in Graves' hyperthyroidism and ophthalmopathy. Researchers took RNA transcripts and amplified the TCR beta CDR3 regions from them. The TCR CDR3 first-round RT-PCR relied on the HTBI primer set. TCRdb recomputed calls from the multiplex PCR reads with MiXCR, one row per CDR3 protein. The sample carries under 600,000 distinct CDR3 sequences, about a sixth recorded once. V lost 5 bases, J lost 7 bases, and 15 bases lay in between. The CDR3 contains 13 residues. The germline V gene has CDR1 MNHNS and CDR2 SASEGT. For the diagnoses, clinical symptoms, serum thyroxine and TRAb, thyroid ultrasound and orbital computed tomography were used. This sample holds PBMCs from less than 11 ml fresh peripheral blood. Overall study results and limits: Most clonotypes that expanded in the thyroid above 0.001 also showed up in blood. It was a median about 7.1 months before onset that the model predicted ophthalmopathy.

This clonotype was observed a handful of times. The antigen is unknown. The clonotype comes from a woman aged 40 to 50 with Graves' ophthalmopathy. What was sequenced was blood. The chain has TRBV6-1 and TRBJ2-7; D is undetermined. The CDR3 bases are TGTGCCAGCAGTCCGCCGGGCGAAAGGGAGCAGTACTTC. Its translation is CASSPPGEREQYF.